This passage covers 17 T cell receptor beta chains from one sample sequenced in a study of T cell repertoires in cytomegalovirus infection. TCRdb reprocessed the reads via MiXCR and lists one record per CDR3 protein. The repertoire holds about 470,000 distinct CDR3 sequences, about 42% seen once, with about 41% in the top ten. What these receptors recognize is not known. The sequencing here drew on cultured PBMCs, taken from culture after CMV antigen stimulation. The receptor source for this set is a human donor in good health (CMV status not recorded). Some clones in this sample may be carry-over from other donors' samples.

The V gene is TRBV7-2, the J gene TRBJ2-7; weak D call: TRBD2 (6 bases). CDR3 length equals 13 residues. V lost 5 bases to trimming and J lost 3 bases, with 11 bases between them. The germline CDR1 and CDR2 sequences are SGHTA and FQGNSA. CDR3 in amino acids: CASSNPGGYEQYF. In nucleotides, the CDR3 is TGTGCCAGCAGCAACCCCGGGGGCTACGAGCAGTACTTC.

The sample holds many counts of this clonotype. The chain joins TRBV7-2 to TRBJ2-5, with a possible D match to TRBD1 (5 bases). Trimming pared 3 bases from V and 2 bases from J, leaving 7 bases between. CDR3 length: 13 amino acids. Germline CDR1 SGHTA, CDR2 FQGNSA. DNA for the CDR3: TGTGCCAGCAGCTTTAACAGGCAAGAGACCCAGTACTTC. Residues: CASSFNRQETQYF.

This clonotype was observed a single time. The J gene is TRBJ2-1, the V gene TRBV7-3, with 8 bases matching TRBD2. CDR3 length: 13 residues. Germline assignment: CDR1 SGHTA and CDR2 FQGTGA. V lost 2 bases, J lost 9 bases, and 3 bases stayed unmatched. The CDR3 is CASSLDGRGEQFF. The CDR3 nucleotides are TGTGCCAGCAGCTTAGACGGGAGGGGTGAGCAGTTCTTC.

The chain couples TRBV11-2 to TRBJ2-7; D is possibly TRBD1 (6 bases). The CDR3 covers 15 residues. Between the trimmed V and J ends, which lost 6 bases and 4 bases, there was a span of 19 bases. Per germline, CDR1 SGHAT and CDR2 FQNNGV. Written as DNA, the CDR3 is TGTGCCAGCAGGGTACCCGGGACACAAATTTACGAGCAGTACTTC. Protein product: CASRVPGTQIYEQYF.

The chain is built from TRBV12-3 or TRBV12-4 and TRBJ2-6; TRBD2 agrees at 7 bases. The CDR3 sequence is 15 residues long. The V and J ends lost 3 bases and 3 bases, in that order; junction bases with no gene match: 2. CDR3 loop: CASSFRGDGANVLTF. The CDR3 DNA reads as TGTGCCAGCAGTTTTCGGGGGGATGGGGCCAACGTCCTGACTTTC.

The rearrangement uses TRBV7-2 and TRBJ2-7, with D uncertain. The CDR3 runs to 14 residues. Trimming removed 5 bases at V and 0 bases at J, with 11 bases between. In germline, CDR1 is SGHTA, CDR2 FQGNSA. The chain's CDR3 is CASSRTGISYEQYF. CDR3 nucleotides: TGTGCCAGCAGCCGTACTGGGATCTCCTACGAGCAGTACTTC.

The genes are TRBV7-8 and TRBJ2-7; TRBD2 matches 9 bases. Germline CDR1 and CDR2: SGHVS and FQNEAQ. The CDR3 has 16 amino acids. J gave up 5 bases and V 5 bases, and 13 bases lay outside the gene matches. The CDR3 DNA sequence: TGTGCCAGCAGCCCTAGATGGGGCGGGAGGGCCGACGAGCAGTACTTC. Protein sequence: CASSPRWGGRADEQYF.

Only a few counts were recorded for this clonotype. CDR3 sequence reads: CASSQIGGRAGETQYF. In DNA, the CDR3 is TGCGCCAGCAGCCAAATCGGCGGGAGGGCCGGGGAGACCCAGTACTTC. The V call is TRBV4-1, the J call TRBJ2-5, with 9 bases identical to TRBD2. Germline V gene lookup returns CDR1 MGHRA and CDR2 YSYEKL. The V segment lost 2 bases and the J segment 5 bases; nucleotides outside the gene matches: 9. This CDR3 has 16 amino acids.

This clonotype was seen more than once but under ten times. This rearrangement joins TRBV12-3 or TRBV12-4 to TRBJ1-5, with unresolved D. The CDR3 has 13 amino acids. Trimming removed 8 bases from V and 5 bases from J, with 13 bases in between. The CDR3 region is CASGTLSYQPQHF. The CDR3 DNA is TGTGCCAGCGGAACATTGAGTTATCAGCCCCAGCATTTT.

At least ten counts were recorded for this clonotype. The chain joins TRBV7-9 to TRBJ2-7; D is uncertain. The CDR3 spans 14 residues. The germline gives CDR1 SEHNR, CDR2 FQNEAQ (reference sequence). The V end lost 1 base, the J end lost 4 bases, and 11 bases lay between the germline ends. The CDR3 loop is CASSLGQAAYEQYF. The CDR3 DNA sequence: TGTGCCAGCAGCTTAGGCCAAGCAGCTTACGAGCAGTACTTC.

The V call is TRBV7-2, the J call TRBJ1-5; D uncertain. CDR1 is SGHTA and CDR2 is FQGNSA in the germline V gene. The CDR3 has 16 residues. V shed 5 bases and J shed 0 bases, with 14 bases lying between them. This CDR3 reads CASSPRVGASNQPQHF. In DNA form, the CDR3 reads TGTGCCAGCAGCCCTAGAGTAGGTGCTAGCAATCAGCCCCAGCATTTT. Combining the CDR3 with reference TRBV7-2 and TRBJ1-5 gives the whole variable domain GAGVSQSPSNKVTEKGKDVELRCDPISGHTALYWYRQSLGQGLEFLIYFQGNSAPDKSGLPSDRFSAERTGGSVSTLTIQRTQQEDSAVYLCASSPRVGASNQPQHFGDGTRLSIL.

The genes are TRBV5-4 and TRBJ2-5, with 11 bases matching TRBD2. CDR3 length: 17 amino acids. With 0 bases clipped from V and 5 bases from J, the junction kept 9 bases outside the gene matches. Germline CDR1 and CDR2: SGHNT and YYREEE (reference sequence). The CDR3 DNA reads TGTGCCAGCAGCTTGGTCCCTGGGACTAGCGGCGGTGAGACCCAGTACTTC. It encodes CASSLVPGTSGGETQYF.

This chain links TRBV5-5 with TRBJ1-5; D is unclear. CDR1 SGHKS and CDR2 YYEKEE come from the germline V gene (reference sequence). Trimming stripped 4 bases from V and 7 bases from J, with 15 bases between. This CDR3 is built from 14 residues. The CDR3 protein is CASSPGRAWQPQHF. CDR3 bases: TGTGCCAGCAGCCCCGGACGGGCCTGGCAGCCCCAGCATTTT.

The chain carries TRBV19 and TRBJ1-2; a weak D match, TRBD1 (5 bases). Germline V gives CDR1 LNHDA, CDR2 SQIVND (reference sequence). Trimming took off 10 bases at V and 0 bases at J, with 12 bases between the two ends. The CDR3 sequence is 13 residues long. Written as DNA, the CDR3 is TGTGCCACCTCCCGGGGGTCTAACTATGGCTACACCTTC. The encoded protein is CATSRGSNYGYTF.

This clonotype was found a few times. The V and J genes are TRBV15 and TRBJ2-4, with D possibly TRBD2 on 5 matching bases. CDR1 is LNHNV and CDR2 is YYDKDF in the germline V gene (reference sequence). Trimming stripped 0 bases from V and 15 bases from J, with 12 bases between. This CDR3 spans 12 amino acids. Written as DNA, the CDR3 is TGTGCCACCAGCAGAGATTACCGGGATCTGTACTTC. This translates into CATSRDYRDLYF.

The rearrangement joins TRBV6-1 to TRBJ2-1, with 7 bases fitting TRBD2. J gave up 5 bases and V 6 bases, and 10 bases lay outside the gene matches. CDR1 is MNHNS and CDR2 is SASEGT in the germline V gene. The CDR3 spans 15 residues. CDR3 region: CASRLFLAENNEQFF. CDR3 DNA: TGTGCCAGCAGACTTTTTCTAGCGGAGAACAATGAGCAGTTCTTC.

This chain joins TRBV7-2 and TRBJ1-2; D is uncertain. The germline gives CDR1 SGHTA, CDR2 FQGNSA. The CDR3 is made up of 14 amino acids. Trimming left V 1 base short and J 3 bases short, with 9 bases between. CDR3 nucleotide sequence: TGTGCCAGCAGCTTAGAGCGGAGTTACTATGGCTACACCTTC. Translated: CASSLERSYYGYTF.